The sequence of this TCR beta chain was determined in a study of PD-L1 blockade in urothelial cancer. Time point denoted: peripheral blood 6 weeks after treatment start. V gave up 2 bases and J gave up 3 bases; unmatched junction bases: 9. The CDR3 runs 17 residues. Germline V CDR1 and CDR2: MRHNA, SNTAGT. The method was immunoSEQ multiplex PCR; TCRdb's version includes in-frame clones alone and lacks a portion of them. The repertoire holds 72,000 or so clones, about nine tenths seen once, with roughly 12% in the top ten. The clonotype comes from a man between 60 and 75 years old with urothelial cancer. Here the sequenced sample was PBMCs, taken around atezolizumab (anti-PD-L1) treatment. V usage is TRBV6-4 and J usage is TRBJ2-3, with TRBD1 matching over 9 bases. The CDR3 protein is CASSDPQGTGMTDTQYF. CDR3 in DNA: TGTGCCAGCAGTGACCCTCAGGGGACAGGGATGACAGATACGCAGTATTTT.